This TCR beta chain was identified in a study of a mutant IDH1 vaccine in newly diagnosed glioma. Across the whole study: Once 4-6 weeks had passed after radiotherapy alone, vaccination started, or it started with temozolomide cycles. Visit V12 happened at week 35; visit V13 happened at week 47. Notes on the study in general: Any relationship between pseudoprogression and changes in top peripheral T cell clonotypes seemed absent.

Sequencing used immunoSEQ multiplex PCR; TCRdb keeps in-frame clones, though not all of them. The sample lists about 94,000 clones, around nine tenths seen once, with over 0.7% in the top ten. Sample time point: week 47, end of study. Alongside topical imiquimod, each dose of vaccine comprised 300 ug of mutant IDH1 20-mer peptide. With respect to this clone: The target antigen is unknown.

The CDR3 consists of 14 residues. Germline V lookup: CDR1 SGHRS, CDR2 YFSETQ. The V gene end was trimmed by 2 bases and the J gene end by 3 bases; junction bases not matched to a gene: 2. This chain joins TRBV5-1 and TRBJ2-5; TRBD1 agrees at 9 bases. Sequenced here: PBMCs, sampled from a glioma patient whose treatment included an IDH1 peptide vaccine. The clonotype originates from a woman in her 50s with glioma. The CDR3 reads CASSLDRGEETQYF. DNA for the CDR3: TGCGCCAGCAGCTTAGACAGGGGGGAAGAGACCCAGTACTTC. Supplemented by reference TRBV5-1 and TRBJ2-5, the full variable domain reads KAGVTQTPRYLIKTRGQQVTLSCSPISGHRSVSWYQQTPGQGLQFLFEYFSETQRNKGNFPGRFSGRQFSNSRSEMNVSTLELGDSALYLCASSLDRGEETQYFGPGTRLLVL.